One T cell receptor (beta chain) is described in this entry. The sample belongs to a study of CD8 T cells in Susac syndrome. Sequencing of TCR beta was carried out in blood CD8+ and CD4+ T cells. Isolation of CD8+ and CD4+ T cells was performed negatively, whereas enrichment of TEMRA cells was done by FACS. Trimming stripped 2 bases from V and 6 bases from J, with 20 bases between. This CDR3 is 17 amino acids long. Random hexamers were used to reverse transcribe the RNA input (about 0.45 to 1 ug). TCR beta CDR3 was amplified by immunoSEQ multiplex PCR. This amplification extended across 54 Vbeta and 13 Jbeta segments. Each CDR3 protein is one row after TCRdb ran MiXCR on the immunoSEQ multiplex PCR reads. The sample has 130,000 or so distinct CDR3 sequences, 75% to 90% seen once.

The sequence came from a human donor with multiple sclerosis. The chain couples TRBV12-3 or TRBV12-4 to TRBJ1-5, with D uncertain. Sequenced: CD8+ T cells from PBMCs. The CDR3 here is CASSLFASVRSPQPQHF. The CDR3, as DNA: TGTGCCAGCAGTTTATTCGCCTCAGTCAGGAGCCCTCAGCCCCAGCATTTT.